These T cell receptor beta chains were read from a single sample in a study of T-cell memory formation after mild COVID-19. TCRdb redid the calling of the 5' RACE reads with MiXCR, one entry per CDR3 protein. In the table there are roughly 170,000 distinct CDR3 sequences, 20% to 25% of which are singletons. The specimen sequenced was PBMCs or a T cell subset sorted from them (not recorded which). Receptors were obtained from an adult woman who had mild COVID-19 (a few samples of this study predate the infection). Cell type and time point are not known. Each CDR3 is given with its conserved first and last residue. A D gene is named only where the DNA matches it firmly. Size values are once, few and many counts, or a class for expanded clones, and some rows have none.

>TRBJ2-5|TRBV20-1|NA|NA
TGCAGTGCTAGTAACCGGAGGGAGACCCAGTACTTC
CSASNRRETQYF
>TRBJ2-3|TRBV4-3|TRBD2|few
TGCGCCAGCAGCCCAAAACTAGCGGGAGGGCCCCCAGATACGCAGTATTTT
CASSPKLAGGPPDTQYF
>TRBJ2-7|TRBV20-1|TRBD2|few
TGCAGTGCTAGTAATTTAGGACTAGCGGGGGGAGGTTTGGCCTACGAGCAGTACTTC
CSASNLGLAGGGLAYEQYF
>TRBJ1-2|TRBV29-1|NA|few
TGCAGCGTCCCTGACGGAGTCTATGGCTACACCTTC
CSVPDGVYGYTF
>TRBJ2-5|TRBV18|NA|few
TGTGCCAGCTCACCACAGAGCGTAGGCCAAGAGACCCAGTACTTC
CASSPQSVGQETQYF
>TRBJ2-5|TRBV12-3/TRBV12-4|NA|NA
TGTGCCACCGACGGCGAGACCCAGTACTTC
CATDGETQYF
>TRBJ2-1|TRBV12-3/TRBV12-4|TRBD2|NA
TGTGCCAGCAGTTCGCGGGGGGCGTACAATGAGCAGTTCTTC
CASSSRGAYNEQFF
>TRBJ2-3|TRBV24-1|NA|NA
TGTGCCACCAGTGATTTCCGGTCCGATACGCAGTATTTT
CATSDFRSDTQYF
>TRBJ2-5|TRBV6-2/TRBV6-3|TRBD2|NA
TGTGCCAGCAGTTACGCAGGACTAGTAGACTTC
CASSYAGLVDF
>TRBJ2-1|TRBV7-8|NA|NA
TGTGCCAGCAGCTTAGCGGATTTTGAGATTTCCTACAATGAGCAGTTCTTC
CASSLADFEISYNEQFF
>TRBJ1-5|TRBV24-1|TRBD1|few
TGTGCCACCAGTGACAGGGACAGTCAGCCCCAGCATTTT
CATSDRDSQPQHF
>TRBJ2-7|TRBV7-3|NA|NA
TGTGCCAGCAGCGTCTGGGGGGGCTGGGACGAGCAGTACTTC
CASSVWGGWDEQYF
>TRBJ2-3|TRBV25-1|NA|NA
TGTGCCAGCATAGGAGAACGTAGCACAGATACGCAGTATTTT
CASIGERSTDTQYF
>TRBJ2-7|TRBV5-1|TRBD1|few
TGCGCCAGCAGCTCTTGGGGGCAGGGGGTCGACGAGCAGTACTTC
CASSSWGQGVDEQYF
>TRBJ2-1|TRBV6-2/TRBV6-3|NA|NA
TGTGCCAGCACCGGGACGGTGACCTACAATGAGCAGTTCTTC
CASTGTVTYNEQFF
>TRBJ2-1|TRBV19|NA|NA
TGTGCCAGTAGTGCAGGGTCCTACAATGAGCAGTTCTTC
CASSAGSYNEQFF
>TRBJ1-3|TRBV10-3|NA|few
TGTGCCATCAGTGAGTGGGGAGAAACTGGAAACACCATATATTTT
CAISEWGETGNTIYF
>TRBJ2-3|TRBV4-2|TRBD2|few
TGTGCCAGCAGCCAGGGTGCCTTGACTAGCGGGATGACAGATACGCAGTATTTT
CASSQGALTSGMTDTQYF
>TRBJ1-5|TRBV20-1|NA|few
TGCAGTGCTAAAGTGATTAGATCAGGGGTCAATCAGCCCCAGCATTTT
CSAKVIRSGVNQPQHF
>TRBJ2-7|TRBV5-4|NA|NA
TGTGCCAGCGCCCAAAGGACAGATCCCTACGAGCAGTACTTC
CASAQRTDPYEQYF
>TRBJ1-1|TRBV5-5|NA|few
TGTGCCAGCTTGGACTTAAACACTGAAGCTTTCTTT
CASLDLNTEAFF
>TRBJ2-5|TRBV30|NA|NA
TGTGCCTGGAGAAGGTTGTCGGAGACCCAGTACTTC
CAWRRLSETQYF
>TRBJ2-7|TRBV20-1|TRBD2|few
TGCAGTCCCATCTCGACTAGCGGGAGGCAAGAGCAGTACTTC
CSPISTSGRQEQYF
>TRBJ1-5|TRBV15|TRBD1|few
TGTGCCACCAGCAGAGAGCGGACAGGGGCTTTCAATCAGCCCCAGCATTTT
CATSRERTGAFNQPQHF
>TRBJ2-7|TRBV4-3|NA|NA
TGCGCCAGCAGCCAAGATCATGACGTTAGGTACGAGCAGTACTTC
CASSQDHDVRYEQYF
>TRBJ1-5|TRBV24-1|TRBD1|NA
TGTGCCACCAGTGATCGGACAGGGGGTTGGACTCAGCCCCAGCATTTT
CATSDRTGGWTQPQHF
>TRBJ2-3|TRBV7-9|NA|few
TGTGCCAGCATCGATTCCCACCCAGATACGCAGTATTTT
CASIDSHPDTQYF
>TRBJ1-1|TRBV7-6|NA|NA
TGTGCCAGCAGCCTCAGGGCCCACACTGAAGCTTTCTTT
CASSLRAHTEAFF
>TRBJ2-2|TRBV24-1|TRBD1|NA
TGTGCCACCAGTGCTCCGGGACAGCTAAACACCGGGGAGCTGTTTTTT
CATSAPGQLNTGELFF
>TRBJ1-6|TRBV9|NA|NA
TGTGCCAGCAGCGACTACGAAACAGGGAACTCACCCCTCCACTTT
CASSDYETGNSPLHF
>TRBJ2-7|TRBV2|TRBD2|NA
TGTGCCAGCAGCGGGGGGGAGCCCGAGACGTACGAGCAGTACTTC
CASSGGEPETYEQYF
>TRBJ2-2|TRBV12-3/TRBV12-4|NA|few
TGTGCCAGCAGTTCCCCCTGGGCTAACACCGGGGAGCTGTTTTTT
CASSSPWANTGELFF
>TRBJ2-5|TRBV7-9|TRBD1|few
TGTGCCAGCAGCAATGCCCAGGGGGCCTGGGAGACCCAGTACTTC
CASSNAQGAWETQYF
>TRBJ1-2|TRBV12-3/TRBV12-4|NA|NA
TGTGCCAGCAGTGAAAGCGCTAGCCCTAAGACCTATGGCTACACCTTC
CASSESASPKTYGYTF
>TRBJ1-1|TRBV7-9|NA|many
TGTGCCAGCAGTCCGGCAGGGAACACTGAAGCTTTCTTT
CASSPAGNTEAFF
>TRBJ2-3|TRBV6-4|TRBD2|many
TGTGCCAGCAGTGACGGGACTAGCAGCACAGATACGCAGTATTTT
CASSDGTSSTDTQYF
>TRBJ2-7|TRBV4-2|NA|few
TGTGCCAGCAGCCAAGCCGGCGAGCAGTACTTC
CASSQAGEQYF
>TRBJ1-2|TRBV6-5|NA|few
TGTGCCAGCAGTTACTCCGGAGAAGGGCAGTATGGCTACACCTTC
CASSYSGEGQYGYTF
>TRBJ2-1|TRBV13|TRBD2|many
TGTGCCAGCAGCCCTCGGACTAGCGGGAATGAGCAGTTCTTC
CASSPRTSGNEQFF
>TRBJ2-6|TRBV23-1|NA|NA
TGCGCCAGCAGTCGGGGGGACCGGGACCCCCGATCTGGGGCCAACGTCCTGACTTTC
CASSRGDRDPRSGANVLTF
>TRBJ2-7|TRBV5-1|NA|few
TGCGCCAGCAGCGTTGGACAAGCCTACGAGCAGTACTTC
CASSVGQAYEQYF
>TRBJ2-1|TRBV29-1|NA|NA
TGCAGCGTGGTGGGAGGAGTAATTAATGAGCAGTTCTTC
CSVVGGVINEQFF